This TCR beta chain derives from a study of identifying expanded T cells in peripheral blood. Measured with immunoSEQ multiplex PCR; TCRdb has only the in-frame clones, and not every one. The sample yields about 100,000 clones, 87% seen once. Trimming stripped 2 bases from V and 5 bases from J, with 16 bases between. CDR1 and CDR2 (germline): MDHEN, SYDVKM. This CDR3 spans 15 amino acids. The source is a person between 18 and 75 years old in good health. Sequenced material: blood. The gene calls are TRBV28 and TRBJ2-7, with D maybe TRBD1 (5 bases). In DNA, the CDR3 is TGTGCCAGCAGTTTACCCCCTGACAGTGCCAACGAGCAGTACTTC. This codes for CASSLPPDSANEQYF.